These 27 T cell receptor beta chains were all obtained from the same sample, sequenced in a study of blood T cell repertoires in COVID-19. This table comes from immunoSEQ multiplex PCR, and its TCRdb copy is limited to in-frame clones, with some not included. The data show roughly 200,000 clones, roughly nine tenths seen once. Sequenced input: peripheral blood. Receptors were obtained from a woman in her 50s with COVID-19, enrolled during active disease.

The CDR3: CASRQGTTEAFF. In DNA form, the CDR3 reads TGTGCCTCGAGACAGGGAACCACTGAAGCTTTCTTT. This chain links TRBV10-3 with TRBJ1-1, with TRBD1 matching over 7 bases. The CDR3 covers 12 residues. The germline V gene encodes CDR1 ENHRY and CDR2 SYGVKD. J lost 4 bases, V lost 11 bases, and 7 bases had no gene match.

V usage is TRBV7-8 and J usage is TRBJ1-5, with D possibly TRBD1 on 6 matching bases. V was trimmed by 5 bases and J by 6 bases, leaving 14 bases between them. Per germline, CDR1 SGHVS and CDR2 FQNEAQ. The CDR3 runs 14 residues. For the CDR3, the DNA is TGTGCCAGCAGCCCCATGGACAGTAGTCAGCCCCAGCATTTT. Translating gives CASSPMDSSQPQHF.

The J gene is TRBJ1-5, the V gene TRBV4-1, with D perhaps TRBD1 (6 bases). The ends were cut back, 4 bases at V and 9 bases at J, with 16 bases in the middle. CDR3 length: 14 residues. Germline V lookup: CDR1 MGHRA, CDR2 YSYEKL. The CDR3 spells CASSPPGQRWPQHF. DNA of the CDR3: TGCGCCAGCAGCCCACCGGGACAACGATGGCCCCAGCATTTT.

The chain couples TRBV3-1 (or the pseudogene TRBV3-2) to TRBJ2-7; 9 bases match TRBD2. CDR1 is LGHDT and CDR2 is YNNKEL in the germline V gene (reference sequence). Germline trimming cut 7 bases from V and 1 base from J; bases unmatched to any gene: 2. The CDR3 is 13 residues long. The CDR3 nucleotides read TGTGCCAGCACCAGCGGGGGGTCCTACGAGCAGTACTTC. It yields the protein CASTSGGSYEQYF.

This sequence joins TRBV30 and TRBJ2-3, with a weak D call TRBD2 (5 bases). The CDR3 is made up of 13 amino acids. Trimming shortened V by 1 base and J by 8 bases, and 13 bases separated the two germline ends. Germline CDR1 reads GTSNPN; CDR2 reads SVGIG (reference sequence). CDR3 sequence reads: CAWSGASGGTQYF. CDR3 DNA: TGTGCCTGGAGTGGGGCGAGCGGCGGTACGCAGTATTTT. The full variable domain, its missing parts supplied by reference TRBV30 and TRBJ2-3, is SQTIHQWPATLVQPVGSPLSLECTVEGTSNPNLYWYRQAAGRGLQLLFYSVGIGQISSEVPQNLSASRPQDRQFILSSKKLLLSDSGFYLCAWSGASGGTQYFGPGTRLTVL.

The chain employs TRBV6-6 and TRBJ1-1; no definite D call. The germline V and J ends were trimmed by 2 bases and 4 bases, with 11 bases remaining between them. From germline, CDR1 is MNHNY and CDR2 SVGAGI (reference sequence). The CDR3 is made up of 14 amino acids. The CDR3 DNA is TGTGCCAGCAGTTACGACGCGGGCGGCACTGAAGCTTTCTTT. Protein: CASSYDAGGTEAFF.

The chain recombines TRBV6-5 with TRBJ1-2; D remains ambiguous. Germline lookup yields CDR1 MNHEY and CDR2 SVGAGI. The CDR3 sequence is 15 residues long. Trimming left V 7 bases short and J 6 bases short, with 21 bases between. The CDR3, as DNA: TGTGCCAGCACCTTAGGCCGGGGAGTTAAGCATGGCTACACCTTC. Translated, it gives CASTLGRGVKHGYTF.

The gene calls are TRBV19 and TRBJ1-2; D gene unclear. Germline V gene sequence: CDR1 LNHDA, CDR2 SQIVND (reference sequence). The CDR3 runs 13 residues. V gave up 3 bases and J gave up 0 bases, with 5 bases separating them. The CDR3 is CASSIQTNYGYTF. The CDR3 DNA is TGTGCCAGTAGTATTCAGACTAACTATGGCTACACCTTC.

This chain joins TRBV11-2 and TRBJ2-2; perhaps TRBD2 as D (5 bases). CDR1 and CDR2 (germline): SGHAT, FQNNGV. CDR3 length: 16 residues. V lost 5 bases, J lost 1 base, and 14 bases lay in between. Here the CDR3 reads CASSPIGGGNTGELFF. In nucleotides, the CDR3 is TGTGCCAGCAGCCCCATCGGAGGCGGGAACACCGGGGAGCTGTTTTTT.

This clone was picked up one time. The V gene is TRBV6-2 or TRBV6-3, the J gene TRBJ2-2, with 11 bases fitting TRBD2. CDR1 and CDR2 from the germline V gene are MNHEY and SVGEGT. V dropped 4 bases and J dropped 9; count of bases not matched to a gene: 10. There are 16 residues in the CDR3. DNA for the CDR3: TGTGCCAGCAGTTCCCAGCCAGCTAGCGGGGGGCGGGAGCTGTTTTTT. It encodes CASSSQPASGGRELFF.

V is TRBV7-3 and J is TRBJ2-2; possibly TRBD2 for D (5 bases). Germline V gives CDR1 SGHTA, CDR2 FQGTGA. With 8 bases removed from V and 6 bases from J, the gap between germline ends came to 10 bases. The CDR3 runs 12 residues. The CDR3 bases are TGTGCCAGCGGACTCGGCCCCGGGGAGCTGTTTTTT. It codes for CASGLGPGELFF.

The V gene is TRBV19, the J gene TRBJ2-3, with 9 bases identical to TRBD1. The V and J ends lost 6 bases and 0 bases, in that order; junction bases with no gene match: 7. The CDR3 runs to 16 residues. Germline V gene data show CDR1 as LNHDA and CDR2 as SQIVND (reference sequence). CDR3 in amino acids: CASSRGQGGSTDTQYF. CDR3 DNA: TGTGCCAGTAGCAGGGGACAGGGAGGGAGCACAGATACGCAGTATTTT.

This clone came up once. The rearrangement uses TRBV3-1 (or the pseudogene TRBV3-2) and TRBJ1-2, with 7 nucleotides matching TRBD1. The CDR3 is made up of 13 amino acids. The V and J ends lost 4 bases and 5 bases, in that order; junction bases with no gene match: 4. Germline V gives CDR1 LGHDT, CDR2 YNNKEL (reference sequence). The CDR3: CASSPDRVYGYTF. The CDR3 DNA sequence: TGTGCCAGCAGCCCCGACAGGGTGTATGGCTACACCTTC.

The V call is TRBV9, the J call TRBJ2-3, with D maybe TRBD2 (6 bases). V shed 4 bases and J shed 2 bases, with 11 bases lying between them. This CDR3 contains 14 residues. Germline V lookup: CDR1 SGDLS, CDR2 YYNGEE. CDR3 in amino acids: CASSQGLHTDTQYF. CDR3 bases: TGTGCCAGCAGCCAGGGACTTCACACAGATACGCAGTATTTT.

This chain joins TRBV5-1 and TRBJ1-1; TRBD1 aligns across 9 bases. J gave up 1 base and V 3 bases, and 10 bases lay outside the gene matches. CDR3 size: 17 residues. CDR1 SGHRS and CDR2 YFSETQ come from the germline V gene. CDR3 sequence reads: CASSSVPGQGRNTEAFF. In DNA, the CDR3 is TGCGCCAGCAGCTCCGTCCCGGGACAGGGACGGAACACTGAAGCTTTCTTT.

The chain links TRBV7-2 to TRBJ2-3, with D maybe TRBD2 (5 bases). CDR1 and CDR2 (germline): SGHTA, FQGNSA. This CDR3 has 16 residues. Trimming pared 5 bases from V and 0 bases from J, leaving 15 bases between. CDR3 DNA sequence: TGTGCCAGCAGCGGCGGGCTTTACCCTAGCACAGATACGCAGTATTTT. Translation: CASSGGLYPSTDTQYF.

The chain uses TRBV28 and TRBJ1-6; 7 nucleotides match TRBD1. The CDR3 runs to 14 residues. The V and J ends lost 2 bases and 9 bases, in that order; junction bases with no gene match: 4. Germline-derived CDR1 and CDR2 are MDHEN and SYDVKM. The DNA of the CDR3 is TGTGCCAGCAGTTTACGACAGGGAGGTTCACCCCTCCACTTT. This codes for CASSLRQGGSPLHF.

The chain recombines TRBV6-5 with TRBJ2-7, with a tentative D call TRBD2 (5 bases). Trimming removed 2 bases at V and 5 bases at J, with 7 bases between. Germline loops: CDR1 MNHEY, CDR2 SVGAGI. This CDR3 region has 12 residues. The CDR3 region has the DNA TGTGCCAGCAGTTACGAGGGTAACGAGCAGTACTTC. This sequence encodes CASSYEGNEQYF.

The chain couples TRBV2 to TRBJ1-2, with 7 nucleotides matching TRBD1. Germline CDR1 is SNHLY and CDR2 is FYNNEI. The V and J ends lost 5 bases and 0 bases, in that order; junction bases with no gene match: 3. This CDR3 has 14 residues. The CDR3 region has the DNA TGTGCCAGCAGTCCGACAGGGACTAACTATGGCTACACCTTC. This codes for CASSPTGTNYGYTF. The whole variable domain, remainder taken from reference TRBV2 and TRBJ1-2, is EPEVTQTPSHQVTQMGQEVILRCVPISNHLYFYWYRQILGQKVEFLVSFYNNEISEKSEIFDDQFSVERPDGSNFTLKIRSTKLEDSAMYFCASSPTGTNYGYTFGSGTRLTVV.

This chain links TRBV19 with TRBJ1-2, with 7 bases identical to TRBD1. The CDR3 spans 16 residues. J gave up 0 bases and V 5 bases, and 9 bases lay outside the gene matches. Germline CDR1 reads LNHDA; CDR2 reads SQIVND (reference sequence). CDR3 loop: CASSPRTGVANYGYTF. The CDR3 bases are TGTGCCAGTAGTCCCCGGACAGGTGTAGCTAACTATGGCTACACCTTC.

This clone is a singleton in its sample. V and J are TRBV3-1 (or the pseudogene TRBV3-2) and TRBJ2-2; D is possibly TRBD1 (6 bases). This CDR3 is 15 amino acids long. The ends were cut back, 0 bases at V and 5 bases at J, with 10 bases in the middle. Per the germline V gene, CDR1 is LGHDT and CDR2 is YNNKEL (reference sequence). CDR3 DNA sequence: TGTGCCAGCAGCCAAGAAACAGGGCGGACCGGGGAGCTGTTTTTT. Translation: CASSQETGRTGELFF.

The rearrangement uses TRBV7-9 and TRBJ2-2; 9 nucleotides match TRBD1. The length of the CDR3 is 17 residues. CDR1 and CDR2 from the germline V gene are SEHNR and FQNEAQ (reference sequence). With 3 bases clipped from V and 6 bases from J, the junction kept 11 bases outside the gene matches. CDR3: CASSFAVTGQGAGELFF. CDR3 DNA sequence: TGTGCCAGCAGCTTCGCCGTGACGGGACAGGGTGCCGGGGAGCTGTTTTTT.

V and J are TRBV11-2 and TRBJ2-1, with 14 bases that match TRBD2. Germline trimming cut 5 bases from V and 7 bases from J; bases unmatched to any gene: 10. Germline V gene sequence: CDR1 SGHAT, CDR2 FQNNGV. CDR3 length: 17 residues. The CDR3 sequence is CASSPTRLAGGPNEQFF. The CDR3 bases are TGTGCCAGCAGCCCAACGAGACTAGCGGGGGGGCCGAATGAGCAGTTCTTC.

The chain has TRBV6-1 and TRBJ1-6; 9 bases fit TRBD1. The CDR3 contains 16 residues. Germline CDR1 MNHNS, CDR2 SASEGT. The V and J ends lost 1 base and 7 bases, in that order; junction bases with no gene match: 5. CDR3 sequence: CASSEDRGRLNSPLHF. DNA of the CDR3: TGTGCCAGCAGTGAAGACAGGGGGCGTTTGAATTCACCCCTCCACTTT.

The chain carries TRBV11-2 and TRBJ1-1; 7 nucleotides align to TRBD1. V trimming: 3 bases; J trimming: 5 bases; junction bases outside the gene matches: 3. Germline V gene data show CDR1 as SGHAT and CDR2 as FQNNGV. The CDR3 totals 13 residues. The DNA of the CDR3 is TGTGCCAGCAGCTTTCGACAGGGAACTGAAGCTTTCTTT. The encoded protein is CASSFRQGTEAFF.

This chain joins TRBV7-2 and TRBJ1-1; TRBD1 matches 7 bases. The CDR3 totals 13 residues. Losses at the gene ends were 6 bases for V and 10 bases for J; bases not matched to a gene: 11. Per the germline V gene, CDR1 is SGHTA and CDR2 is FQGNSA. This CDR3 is CASSLDREVGAFF. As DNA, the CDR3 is TGTGCCAGCAGTCTTGACAGGGAAGTTGGAGCTTTCTTT.

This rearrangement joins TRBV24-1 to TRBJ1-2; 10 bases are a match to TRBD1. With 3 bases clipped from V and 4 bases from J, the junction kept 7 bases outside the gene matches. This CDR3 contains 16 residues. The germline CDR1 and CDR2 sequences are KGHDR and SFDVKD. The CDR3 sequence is CATSDPAGQGSYGYTF. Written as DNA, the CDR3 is TGTGCCACCAGTGATCCTGCGGGACAGGGGTCCTATGGCTACACCTTC.